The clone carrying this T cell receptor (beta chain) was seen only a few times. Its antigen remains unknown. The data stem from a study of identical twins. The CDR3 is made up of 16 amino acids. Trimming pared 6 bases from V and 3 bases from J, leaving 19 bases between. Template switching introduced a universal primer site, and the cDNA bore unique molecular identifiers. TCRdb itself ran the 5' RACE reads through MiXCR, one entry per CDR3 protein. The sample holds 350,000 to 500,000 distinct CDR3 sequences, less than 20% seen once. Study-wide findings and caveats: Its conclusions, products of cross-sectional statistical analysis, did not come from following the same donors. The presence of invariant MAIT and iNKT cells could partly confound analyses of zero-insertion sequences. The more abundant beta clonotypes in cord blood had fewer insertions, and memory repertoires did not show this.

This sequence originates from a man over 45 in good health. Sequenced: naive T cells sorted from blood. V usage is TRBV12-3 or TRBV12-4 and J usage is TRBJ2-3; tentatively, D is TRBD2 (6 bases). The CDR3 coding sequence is TGTGCCAGCAGGGCGACGGGGGATTTGGTTACAGATACGCAGTATTTT. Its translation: CASRATGDLVTDTQYF.